This T cell receptor beta chain was captured in a study of CD8+ T cells in alopecia areata (dated 2018 in TCRdb). About the full investigation: High-throughput TCRbeta sequencing was used to examine T cell clonal expansion in alopecia areata in both the C3H/HeJ mouse model and human patients. Clonality in the scalp was compared among normal scalp (n=4), patchy alopecia areata scalp (n=8), and alopecia totalis/universalis scalp (n=8). immunoSEQ multiplex PCR using 35 Vbeta forward primers and 13 Jbeta reverse primers was used to amplify TCRbeta CDR3 regions. The RNA source kit depended on sample type: the PAXgene miRNA kit for fixed scalp, the miRNeasy kit for PBMCs, and the RNeasy kit for mouse skin. Human TCRbeta sequencing covered scalp tissue and sorted CD4+ and CD8+ peripheral blood T cells from patchy and totalis/universalis alopecia areata patients and healthy controls.

Libraries were constructed by the immunoSEQ multiplex PCR assay. To provide template for TCR sequencing, every sample had RNA extracted and reverse transcribed into cDNA. First-strand cDNA was synthesized with SuperScript III using a 2:1 mix of oligo-dT and random hexamers. Amplification bias was assessed with a synthetic immune receptor repertoire, and residual bias was removed computationally. Under the source paper's analysis protocol: After raw reads were preprocessed to remove errors, the CDR3 was defined following IMGT conventions as running from the conserved cysteine to phenylalanine. To get clonality, Shannon entropy was normalized by log2 of the number of productive unique TCRs and the result was subtracted from 1. Whether scalp clones were CD4 or CD8 was inferred by matching scalp TCRbeta sequences against CD4 and CD8 repertoires sorted from blood. TCRdb took this table from immuneACCESS and kept in-frame rearrangements with V and J called. Such tables lack part of the clones; where checked against another copy, unresolved V genes explain under half of the gap, and the rest is unexplained. The V and J calls and clone size come from that table; D and trimming were worked out from the DNA. This sample is represented by fewer than 150,000 clones; roughly two thirds of them were singletons. The ten largest clones represent around 2.7% of the sample.

On the study overall, not on this receptor specifically: Resident alphabeta T cells in normal human skin are also sequenced, complicating scalp TCR repertoire analysis, unlike mouse skin dominated by gammadelta T cells. Lesional scalp, especially in alopecia totalis/universalis, showed higher clonality and more expanded CD8+ clones than normal scalp, suggesting antigenic drive. Shared TCR sequences between patients were less evident than in mice, which may be partly attributable to HLA diversity in the patient population.

As concerns this clone: Its recognized antigen is unknown. No qualities accompany the bases; no much larger clone lies one base away.

CDR1 and CDR2 were assigned from the germline V gene as SNHLY and FYNNEI. V is pruned by 3 bases and J by 6 bases, leaving 2 bases of the junction without a gene match. Measured from the cysteine to the phenylalanine, the CDR3 is 14 residues long. The CDR3 DNA has 42 bases and is translated from base 1. After PBMCs were isolated by density centrifugation and stained for CD3, CD4 and CD8, a FACSAria was used to sort CD4+ and CD8+ T cells. Scalp biopsies and blood samples were provided by unaffected controls. This TCR derives from a human donor in good health. The chain employs TRBV2 and TRBJ2-5, with TRBD2 identical over 12 junction bases. The specimen was CD4+ T cells sorted from blood. CDR3 sequence: CASSETSGGQTQYF. The DNA sequence is given as TGTGCCAGCAGTGAGACTAGCGGGGGACAGACCCAGTACTTC.